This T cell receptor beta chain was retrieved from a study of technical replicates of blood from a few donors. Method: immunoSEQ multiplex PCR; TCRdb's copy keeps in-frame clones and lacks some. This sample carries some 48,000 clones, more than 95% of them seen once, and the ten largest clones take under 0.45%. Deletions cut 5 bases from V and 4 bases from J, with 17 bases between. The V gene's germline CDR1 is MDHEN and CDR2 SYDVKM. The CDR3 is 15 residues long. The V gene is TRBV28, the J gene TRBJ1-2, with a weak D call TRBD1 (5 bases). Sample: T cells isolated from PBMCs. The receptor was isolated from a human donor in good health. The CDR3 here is CASSRGPGISYGYTF. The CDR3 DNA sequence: TGTGCCAGCAGTCGCGGTCCAGGGATTTCCTATGGCTACACCTTC.